This T cell receptor (beta chain) was recorded in a study of CD8 T cells in ankylosing spondylitis (dated by TCRdb to between 2016 and 2019). Study-wide context: The study set out to find disease-linked TCR variants by profiling T cell receptor beta repertoires in ankylosing spondylitis patients and healthy donors. The whole study cohort included 85 to 120 healthy donors and about two dozen ankylosing spondylitis patients. Samples of peripheral blood were taken, and for ankylosing spondylitis patients, synovial fluid was collected as well.

The full study reports these points: Some motif variants had previously been reported in the synovial fluid and blood of reactive arthritis patients, which suggests shared mechanisms of disease initiation. The disease-linked clones were reported to be significantly enriched in matched synovial fluid samples from ankylosing spondylitis patients. In peripheral blood, the disease-linked clones were found at relatively low frequencies and had a CD8+ phenotype. Blood from ankylosing spondylitis patients appeared to be characterized by a TCR beta motif made up of fewer than ten highly homologous amino acid variants.

TCRdb shows the sequencer as Illumina HiSeq 2500. Quantitative 5'-RACE with molecular barcodes was the method used to prepare the TCR beta libraries. The paper's data handling went like this. A new computational method based on a probabilistic model of VDJ rearrangement was used to identify disease-linked TCR variants. TCRdb trimmed public reads at Q25 via fastp, called clones via MiXCR and kept in-frame beta chains. Entries that share a CDR3 protein sequence are merged under the most common genes and DNA. The V and J calls shown here were made by TCRdb, not taken from the authors' results. This sample lists around 210,000 distinct CDR3 sequences; roughly 8% were detected once. Approximately 4.8% of the sample is taken by the ten largest. The junction carries 11 bases between V and J, which are trimmed by 6 bases and 3 bases respectively. The CDR3 covers 13 residues, taking in both the cysteine and the phenylalanine. The DNA shown is the 39-base CDR3, in frame from base 1. CDR1 and CDR2 are drawn from the germline V gene: SGHRS, YFSETQ.

This clonotype was counted many times. The antigen it recognizes is unknown. No much larger clone exists at a distance of one base, and base qualities are not known. Material: blood, either unsorted or a sorted T cell fraction (not recorded which). The receptor was isolated from a female donor with ankylosing spondylitis or in good health (not recorded which). Rearrangement joined TRBV5-1 to TRBJ2-3, with the D gene uncertain. The nucleotide sequence reads TGCGCCAGCACGACGGAGCCGACAGATACGCAGTATTTT. It is translated as CASTTEPTDTQYF.